Below are 9 T cell receptor beta chains sequenced from a single sample in a study of metastatic and nonmetastatic thyroid tumors. Prior to thyroid surgery, none of the patients had received any treatment. TCRdb recomputed clones from the PCR reads via MiXCR. Of roughly 4,100 clones in the sample, less than 40% were seen once. Sequenced sample: adjacent normal tissue. All receptors derive from a female donor with papillary thyroid cancer or a benign thyroid nodule (not recorded which). Some clones in this sample may be carry-over from other donors' samples.

The rearrangement joins TRBV7-2 to TRBJ1-2; D gene ambiguous. The CDR3 has 14 amino acids. Germline lookup yields CDR1 SGHTA and CDR2 FQGNSA. The germline V and J ends were trimmed by 2 bases and 6 bases, with 13 bases remaining between them. The CDR3 DNA follows: TGTGCCAGCAGCTTATTTGGAGGTTCGCATGGCTACACCTTC. Protein sequence: CASSLFGGSHGYTF.

The genes are TRBV30 and TRBJ2-5, with D unresolved. Germline assignment: CDR1 GTSNPN and CDR2 SVGIG (reference sequence). V was shortened by 0 bases and J by 5 bases, with 4 bases between the two germline ends. This CDR3 has 11 amino acids. The CDR3, as DNA: TGTGCCTGGAGTGTATGGGAGACCCAGTACTTC. It encodes CAWSVWETQYF. Full variable domain (missing parts from reference TRBV30 and TRBJ2-5): SQTIHQWPATLVQPVGSPLSLECTVEGTSNPNLYWYRQAAGRGLQLLFYSVGIGQISSEVPQNLSASRPQDRQFILSSKKLLLSDSGFYLCAWSVWETQYFGPGTRLLVL.

There are many counts of this clone. V and J are TRBV29-1 and TRBJ2-1; no clear D. Germline assignment: CDR1 SQVTM and CDR2 ANQGSEA. The CDR3 spans 17 residues. V was trimmed by 1 base and J by 2 bases, leaving 18 bases between them. The CDR3 sequence: CSVEGHGLRVTYNEQFF. CDR3 nucleotides: TGCAGCGTTGAAGGCCACGGGTTGCGCGTGACCTACAATGAGCAGTTCTTC.

This clone showed up just a few times. The rearrangement joins TRBV27 to TRBJ1-5, with TRBD1 as a possible D gene (6 bases). This CDR3 has 17 residues. CDR1 is MNHEY and CDR2 is SMNVEV in the germline V gene (reference sequence). Trimming took 6 bases from V and 0 from J, leaving 18 bases between them. CDR3 nucleotide sequence: TGTGCCAGCAGCTCCCTCACGGACAGTTATAGCAATCAGCCCCAGCATTTT. As protein: CASSSLTDSYSNQPQHF.

The chain couples TRBV11-2 to TRBJ2-2; D perhaps matches TRBD2 (6 bases). With 10 bases removed from V and 1 base from J, the gap between germline ends came to 16 bases. The CDR3 runs to 15 residues. Germline V gene data show CDR1 as SGHAT and CDR2 as FQNNGV. CDR3 bases: TGTGCCATCGAACGGGGACTTATGAACACCGGGGAGCTGTTTTTT. Translated: CAIERGLMNTGELFF.

There are a few counts of this clone. This rearrangement joins TRBV19 to TRBJ2-3; weak D call: TRBD2 (7 bases). The V gene lost 7 bases and the J gene lost 3 bases, with 14 bases spanning the gap. This CDR3 region has 14 residues. Germline lookup yields CDR1 LNHDA and CDR2 SQIVND (reference sequence). CDR3 in DNA: TGTGCCAGTAAAGGGCGGGGGCGTACAGATACGCAGTATTTT. Translation: CASKGRGRTDTQYF.

This clone was recorded a few times. This may arise from a read error, as a much more abundant clone is one base away. This chain connects TRBV2 to TRBJ2-2; 8 bases agree with TRBD2. After removal of 6 bases from V and 6 bases from J, the junction contained 9 bases not matched to a gene. In germline, CDR1 is SNHLY, CDR2 FYNNEI. The CDR3 is 15 amino acids. The CDR3 region is CASRGPAGVPGELFF. CDR3 bases: TGTGCCAGCAGAGGACCAGCGGGAGTTCCCGGGGAGCTGTTTTTT.

The chain joins TRBV19 to TRBJ1-1; D is unclear. Per germline, CDR1 LNHDA and CDR2 SQIVND (reference sequence). CDR3 length equals 13 residues. V lost 7 bases and J lost 0, with 9 bases in between. CDR3 in amino acids: CASIAKLNTEAFF. The CDR3 coding sequence is TGTGCCAGTATCGCAAAATTGAACACTGAAGCTTTCTTT.

The chain has TRBV5-1 and TRBJ1-4; TRBD1 aligns across 7 bases. The germline CDR1 and CDR2 sequences are SGHRS and YFSETQ. The CDR3 has 14 residues. J was trimmed by 5 bases and V by 7 bases; bases with no gene match: 8. The CDR3 DNA is TGCGCCAGCTCCGAGGGGGCACCGAATGAAAAACTGTTTTTT. Encoded protein: CASSEGAPNEKLFF.